Below, one TCR beta chain is given with its context. The TCR beta library used iRepertoire HTBI primers with Arm-PCR amplification of CDR3. TCRdb re-called the multiplex PCR reads through MiXCR, storing one row per CDR3 protein. The sample lists 500,000 to 700,000 distinct CDR3 sequences, 16% seen once, with roughly 18% in the top ten. Sample time point: newly diagnosed GD, antithyroid drugs for less than 3 months. Researchers made the TCR library from RNA that was extracted from PBMCs. Losses at the gene ends were 3 bases for V and 10 bases for J; bases not matched to a gene: 12. The CDR3 consists of 16 residues. Germline V lookup: CDR1 LGHDT, CDR2 YNNKEL (reference sequence). The data originate from a study of regulatory T cells in long-lasting Graves disease. The same specimen was also included in a second study, on T cells in Graves' hyperthyroidism and ophthalmopathy.

The specimen was peripheral blood mononuclear cells (PBMCs), collected at new diagnosis, from a patient treated with antithyroid drugs. The chain is built from TRBV3-1 and TRBJ1-4; 9 bases map to TRBD1. The clonotype originates from a woman in her thirties with Graves disease. The CDR3 region has the DNA TGTGCCAGCAGCCATTCCGCCGGGACAGGGTTCGTAAAACTGTTTTTT. Amino acid sequence: CASSHSAGTGFVKLFF.